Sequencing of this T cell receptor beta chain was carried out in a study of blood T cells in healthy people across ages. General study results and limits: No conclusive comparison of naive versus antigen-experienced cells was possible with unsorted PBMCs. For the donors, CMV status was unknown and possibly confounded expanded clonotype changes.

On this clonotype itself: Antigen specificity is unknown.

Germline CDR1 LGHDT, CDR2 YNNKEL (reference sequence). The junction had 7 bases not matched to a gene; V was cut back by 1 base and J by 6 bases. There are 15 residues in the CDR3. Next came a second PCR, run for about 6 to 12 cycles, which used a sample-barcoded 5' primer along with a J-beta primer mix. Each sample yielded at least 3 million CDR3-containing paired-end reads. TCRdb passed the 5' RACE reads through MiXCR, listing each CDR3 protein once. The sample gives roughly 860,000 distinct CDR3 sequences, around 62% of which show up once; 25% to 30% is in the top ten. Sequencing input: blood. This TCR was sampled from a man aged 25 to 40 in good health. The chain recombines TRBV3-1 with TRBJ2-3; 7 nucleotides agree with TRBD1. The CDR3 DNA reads TGTGCCAGCAGCCAAGTTCGGACAGGCAGGGATACGCAGTATTTT. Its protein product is CASSQVRTGRDTQYF.